This TCR beta chain derives from a study of CD8 T cells in ankylosing spondylitis. Study observations and caveats: What appeared characteristic of ankylosing spondylitis blood was a TCR beta motif of 7 or 8 highly homologous variants.

This clonotype came up once. Its specificity is not known. The CDR3 loop spans 17 amino acids. Trimming removed 6 bases from V and 4 bases from J; junction bases left unmatched: 7. CDR1 is KGHSH and CDR2 is LQKENI in the germline V gene. MiXCR, applied by TCRdb to the 5' RACE reads, yields one record per CDR3 protein. The data hold 700,000 or so distinct CDR3 sequences, with about 20% observed a single time. Sequenced material: blood, either unsorted or a sorted T cell fraction (not recorded which). This rearrangement joins TRBV18 to TRBJ2-6; TRBD1 matches at 12 bases. The clonotype comes from a male donor with ankylosing spondylitis. CDR3: CASSPGQGAQGANVLTF. CDR3 nucleotides: TGTGCCAGCTCCCCGGGACAGGGGGCGCAAGGGGCCAACGTCCTGACTTTC.